The source of this TCR beta chain is a study of stem cell transplantation in POMP-related autoinflammatory disease. Study results and caveats: Patients with PRAID showed a restricted number of unique TRB V-J gene pairings.

This clone was recorded only once. Its specificity is not known. The CDR3 covers 13 residues. The germline CDR1 and CDR2 sequences are SNHLY and FYNNEI. Trimming removed 5 bases from V and 5 bases from J; junction bases left unmatched: 5. Only in-frame clones appear in the TCRdb table, and some are missing; sequencing was by immunoSEQ multiplex PCR. The sample has about 7,800 clones; 88% are singletons. This clonotype was obtained from a human patient with POMP-related autoinflammation and immune dysregulation (PRAID). The graft donor may be the source of some T cells. Sequenced here: CD8+ T cells from PBMCs, sampled after stem cell transplantation. The chain links TRBV2 to TRBJ1-2; 7 bases align to TRBD1. CDR3 protein: CASSSGGPYGYTF. The CDR3 DNA reads TGTGCCAGCAGTTCAGGGGGTCCTTATGGCTACACCTTC.